These 16 T cell receptor beta chains were all obtained from the same sample, sequenced in a study of T cells in Graves' hyperthyroidism and ophthalmopathy (dated by TCRdb to about 2019). The protocol used for the library was multiplex PCR. This sample was sequenced with an Illumina HiSeq 2000. The TCR beta CDR3 regions were amplified from the RNA transcripts. The first round of RT-PCR for the TCR CDR3 was performed with the HTBI primer set and the Qiagen OneStep RT-PCR kit. TCRdb trimmed public reads at Q25 via fastp, called clones via MiXCR and kept in-frame beta chains. Entries that share a CDR3 protein sequence are merged under the most common genes and DNA. This sample has under 550,000 distinct CDR3 sequences in its table, and approximately 13% of those were observed once. In total, the top ten clones hold less than 6.5% of the sample. The sample was blood. The source is a woman under 30 with Graves' hyperthyroidism.

V and J are TRBV4-3 and TRBJ1-6; D is undetermined. This CDR3 contains 14 residues. Trimming removed 0 bases at V and 5 bases at J, with 5 bases between. Looked up from germline, CDR1 is LGHNA and CDR2 is YSLEER. CDR3 protein: CASSQEGNNSPLHF. In DNA form, the CDR3 reads TGCGCCAGCAGCCAAGAGGGGAATAATTCACCCCTCCACTTT.

This clonotype has ten or more counts. The V gene is TRBV6-1, the J gene TRBJ2-1, with D possibly being TRBD1 (6 bases). Germline V gene sequence: CDR1 MNHNS, CDR2 SASEGT. CDR3 length: 16 amino acids. V shed 2 bases and J shed 8 bases, with 19 bases lying between them. CDR3 protein: CASSELAGRKGDEQFF. CDR3 sequence (DNA): TGTGCCAGCAGTGAATTGGCGGGCCGCAAGGGGGATGAGCAGTTCTTC.

This clonotype showed up many times. V is TRBV6-2 or TRBV6-3 and J is TRBJ2-3; the match to TRBD2 covers 11 bases. In germline, CDR1 is MNHEY, CDR2 SVGEGT. CDR3 length: 17 residues. Unmatched junction bases numbered 4, after V lost 2 bases and J lost 0 bases. CDR3 residues: CASSYVTSGTSTDTQYF. For the CDR3, the DNA is TGTGCCAGCAGTTACGTGACTAGCGGGACGAGCACAGATACGCAGTATTTT.

This clonotype appeared many times. The rearrangement links TRBV11-2 to TRBJ2-7; maybe TRBD1 (5 bases). Germline V gene lookup returns CDR1 SGHAT and CDR2 FQNNGV. This CDR3 spans 13 amino acids. Trimming shortened V by 3 bases and J by 5 bases, and 11 bases separated the two germline ends. The CDR3 DNA reads as TGTGCCAGCAGCTTTGTAGGGGTCCACGAGCAGTACTTC. This translates into CASSFVGVHEQYF.

This clonotype occurred many times. The chain uses TRBV6-6 and TRBJ2-7, with D perhaps TRBD2 (5 bases). Per the germline V gene, CDR1 is MNHNY and CDR2 is SVGAGI (reference sequence). Trimming pared 2 bases from V and 3 bases from J, leaving 8 bases between. The CDR3 is made up of 13 amino acids. CDR3 DNA sequence: TGTGCCAGCAGTTACCAACGGGACTACGAGCAGTACTTC. This sequence encodes CASSYQRDYEQYF.

This clonotype was counted a few times. A read error is possible here, since a much larger clone lies one base away. V and J are TRBV6-2 or TRBV6-3 and TRBJ2-1, with 8 bases that match TRBD1. This CDR3 spans 14 amino acids. Unmatched junction bases numbered 9, after V lost 6 bases and J lost 8 bases. Germline V gives CDR1 MNHEY, CDR2 SVGEGT. CDR3 sequence: CASRRGRGQDEQFF. Here the CDR3 DNA reads TGTGCCAGCAGAAGGGGCAGGGGGCAGGATGAGCAGTTCTTC.

This clonotype was seen at least ten times. The J gene is TRBJ2-5, the V gene TRBV7-4, with a possible D match to TRBD2 (6 bases). V was shortened by 0 bases and J by 2 bases, with 7 bases between the two germline ends. The V gene's germline CDR1 is SGHVT and CDR2 SQSDAQ. The CDR3 is made up of 14 amino acids. CDR3 in DNA: TGTGCCAGCAGCTTAGCGGAGGGGCAAGAGACCCAGTACTTC. Translating it yields CASSLAEGQETQYF.

This clonotype was recorded at least ten times. The chain links TRBV28 to TRBJ2-1; 10 positions match TRBD2. Trimming took 5 bases from V and 7 from J; bases not matched to a gene: 14. From germline, CDR1 is MDHEN and CDR2 SYDVKM. This CDR3 is built from 17 residues. The chain's CDR3 is CASSPSGLAGVSNEQFF. In DNA form, the CDR3 reads TGTGCCAGCAGTCCGAGTGGGCTAGCGGGAGTGTCGAATGAGCAGTTCTTC.

This clonotype was seen repeatedly, ten times or more. The rearrangement links TRBV12-3 or TRBV12-4 to TRBJ1-1; D gene unclear. The CDR3 loop spans 11 amino acids. V was pared by 5 bases and J by 7 bases, with 8 bases between. The CDR3 loop reads CASSTMYEAFF. DNA of the CDR3: TGTGCCAGCAGTACCATGTATGAAGCTTTCTTT.

The CDR3, as DNA: TGCAGTGCTAGAGATTCAGGACACCTCGGGGAGCAGTTCTTC. It codes for CSARDSGHLGEQFF. V is TRBV20-1 and J is TRBJ2-1; possibly TRBD1 for D (5 bases). Germline values: CDR1 DFQATT, CDR2 SNEGSKA (reference sequence). The CDR3 loop spans 14 amino acids. With 0 bases removed from V and 10 bases from J, the gap between germline ends came to 16 bases.

This clonotype was seen at least ten times. The genes are TRBV6-1 and TRBJ2-7; no clear D. Germline lookup yields CDR1 MNHNS and CDR2 SASEGT. Between the trimmed V and J ends, which lost 4 bases and 6 bases, there was a span of 16 bases. The CDR3 runs to 14 residues. This chain's CDR3 is CASSGGSDIFEQYF. The CDR3 nucleotides read TGTGCCAGCAGTGGCGGTTCTGATATATTCGAGCAGTACTTC.

This clonotype has more than one count but fewer than ten. This could be a read error, since a much larger clone is one nucleotide away. The chain links TRBV11-1 to TRBJ2-7, with 8 bases fitting TRBD1. Germline V lookup: CDR1 SGHAT, CDR2 FQDESV (reference sequence). CDR3 length: 15 amino acids. The CDR3 DNA is TGTGCCAACAGCTTAGAGTTGGACAGGGCCGGCGGGCAGTACTTC. Translating gives CANSLELDRAGGQYF.

This clonotype was recorded many times. V is TRBV6-1 and J is TRBJ2-3; D unresolved. The CDR3 totals 15 residues. CDR1 is MNHNS and CDR2 is SASEGT in the germline V gene. V dropped 4 bases and J dropped 4 bases, with 15 bases sitting between them. The CDR3 sequence is CASSVMYPFPDTQYF. CDR3 DNA: TGTGCCAGCAGTGTTATGTACCCCTTCCCAGATACGCAGTATTTT.

This clonotype was seen a single time. The chain employs TRBV20-1 and TRBJ1-6, with 9 positions matching TRBD1. The CDR3 consists of 16 residues. Per the germline V gene, CDR1 is DFQATT and CDR2 is SNEGSKA (reference sequence). The V gene end was trimmed by 4 bases and the J gene end by 3 bases; junction bases not matched to a gene: 7. CDR3 nucleotides: TGCAGTGCTACCCACGGACAGGGGATCTATAATTCACCCCTCCACTTT. It translates to CSATHGQGIYNSPLHF.

The chain links TRBV7-9 to TRBJ2-2, with 10 nucleotides matching TRBD2. CDR1 SEHNR and CDR2 FQNEAQ come from the germline V gene (reference sequence). V gave up 6 bases and J gave up 7 bases; unmatched junction bases: 11. The CDR3 runs 16 residues. The CDR3 sequence is CASRGGLAGAIGELFF. The CDR3, as DNA: TGTGCCAGCAGGGGCGGGCTAGCGGGAGCTATCGGGGAGCTGTTTTTT.

On this clonotype itself: A much larger clone is a single base away; this may be a read error. The chain couples TRBV20-1 to TRBJ2-7; D may be TRBD1 (7 bases). Germline V CDR1 and CDR2: DFQATT, SNEGSKA (reference sequence). CDR3 size: 11 residues. CDR3 nucleotide sequence: TGCAGCGGAGGGGGCGACTACGAGCAGTACTTC. It codes for CSGGGDYEQYF.